These T cell receptor beta chains were read from a single sample in a study of OX40 agonist ivuxolimab in advanced cancers. Sequenced by immunoSEQ multiplex PCR; TCRdb stores in-frame clones only, minus some. The sample lists about 89,000 clones, roughly 86% occurring once. The input for sequencing was CD4+ or CD8+ T cells sorted from blood, taken in a trial of the OX40 agonist ivuxolimab. The receptors were gathered from an adult with an advanced solid tumor such as melanoma, head and neck, liver or kidney cancer. CDR3s include the opening cysteine and the closing phenylalanine or tryptophan. Fields, in order: J gene, D gene, clone size, V gene, CDR3 DNA, CDR3 protein. The D gene is left open where the match is weak. Rows give clone size only sometimes, using once, few, many, or a class for an expanded clone.

TRBJ2-7,TRBD2,-,TRBV14,TGTGCCAGCAGCCGAGGGGGGGGACTAGCGGGGGAGCAGTACTTC,CASSRGGGLAGEQYF
TRBJ2-2,-,-,TRBV6-5,TGTGCCAGTTCAGGGGGGGGCACCGGGGAGCTGTTTTTT,CASSGGGTGELFF
TRBJ2-1,-,-,TRBV5-1,TGCGCCAGCTCCCAGGGAAACAATGAGCAGTTCTTC,CASSQGNNEQFF
TRBJ2-7,TRBD2,-,TRBV27,TGTGCCAGCAGCCAACCGCCACTAGCGGGAGGGCCGGGAGTCTACGAGCAGTACTTC,CASSQPPLAGGPGVYEQYF
TRBJ2-3,-,-,TRBV5-1,TGCGCCAGCAGCCAAAGGGGAAGCGCAGATACGCAGTATTTT,CASSQRGSADTQYF
TRBJ1-3,-,-,TRBV11-2,TGTGCCAGCAGCTTATACTCTGGAAACACCATATATTTT,CASSLYSGNTIYF
TRBJ2-2,-,-,TRBV7-9,TGTGCCAGCAGCTTAAGGCCCGACGGCGGGGAGCTGTTTTTT,CASSLRPDGGELFF
TRBJ2-1,-,-,TRBV5-4,TGTGCCAGCTTCCGAGGGGGAAATGAGCAGTTCTTC,CASFRGGNEQFF
TRBJ2-1,-,few,TRBV5-4,TGTGCCAGCAGCCAGAGCCCAGGGGCCAACAATGAGCAGTTCTTC,CASSQSPGANNEQFF
TRBJ1-1,-,once,TRBV5-1,TGCGCCAGCAGCTACCGGGACCCCGGTAACACTGAAGCTTTCTTT,CASSYRDPGNTEAFF
TRBJ2-3,-,-,TRBV5-4,TGTGCCAGCAGCCCCGGGACATGGTACACAGATACGCAGTATTTT,CASSPGTWYTDTQYF
TRBJ1-5,-,-,TRBV19,TGTGCCAGTAGTATAGGTCCCAGGGAGGGCTGGCAGCCCCAGCATTTT,CASSIGPREGWQPQHF
TRBJ2-7,TRBD1,-,TRBV5-1,TGCGCCACCTCCTCCGGGACAGGGGTCTACGAGCAGTACTTC,CATSSGTGVYEQYF
TRBJ1-2,-,-,TRBV27,TGTGCCAGCAGTAAACGGGGGGCGACAGGCGGCTACACCTTC,CASSKRGATGGYTF
TRBJ1-2,-,few,TRBV5-6,TGTGCCAGCAGCTTGGGCAGCTGGAGTTATGGCTACACCTTC,CASSLGSWSYGYTF
TRBJ1-2,TRBD1,once,TRBV4-1,TGCGCCAGCAGCCATCATTTTCCCGGGACAGGGATATCCTATGGCTACACCTTC,CASSHHFPGTGISYGYTF
TRBJ1-2,-,-,TRBV7-9,TGTGCCAGCAGCTTAGGTGACAAGGTCTATGGCTACACCTTC,CASSLGDKVYGYTF
TRBJ1-1,TRBD1,once,TRBV6-1,TGTGCCAGCACCAGGGACAGGGAAGGCACTGAAGCTTTCTTT,CASTRDREGTEAFF
TRBJ1-4,-,-,TRBV6-6,TGTGCCAGCAGACCAGCGGAACCGGGGGCTAATGAAAAACTGTTTTTT,CASRPAEPGANEKLFF
TRBJ2-3,-,-,TRBV7-9,TGTGCCAGCAGCTTAGTTGGCCAGAGAACGGATACGCAGTATTTT,CASSLVGQRTDTQYF
TRBJ1-1,-,-,TRBV27,TGTCTAAAGACGGAGAACACTGAAGCTTTCTTT,CLKTENTEAFF
TRBJ2-3,-,-,TRBV6-1,TGTGCCAGCAGTTTTCAGAGCACAGATACGCAGTATTTT,CASSFQSTDTQYF
TRBJ2-2,TRBD1,-,TRBV7-2,TGTGCCAGCAGCTACCAGACAGGGTCCATCCCCGGGGAGCTGTTTTTT,CASSYQTGSIPGELFF
TRBJ2-7,-,-,TRBV29-1,TGCAGCGCCCTGTGGCAGGGTTACGAGCAGTACTTC,CSALWQGYEQYF
TRBJ1-2,TRBD1,-,TRBV9,TGTGCCAGCAGCGTAGTACCTGAGGGGGCTCGCAACTATGGCTACACCTTC,CASSVVPEGARNYGYTF
TRBJ2-7,-,-,TRBV5-4,TGTGCCAGCAGCTTGGACCTGGGCTCCGAGCAGTACTTC,CASSLDLGSEQYF
TRBJ1-1,-,-,TRBV7-3,TGTGCCAGCAGCCCAGGGTTTGGCACTGAAGCTTTCTTT,CASSPGFGTEAFF
TRBJ1-4,-,few,TRBV20-1,TGCAGTGCTTCCGGACCTCGGAGGCTGTTTTTT,CSASGPRRLFF
TRBJ1-2,TRBD1,-,TRBV5-1,TGCGCCAGCAGCGGCACAGGGGGCTCTAACTATGGCTACACCTTC,CASSGTGGSNYGYTF
TRBJ1-2,-,few,TRBV6-5,TGTGCCAGCAGTCCCATCGCTCGGACGGGGGGCTACACCTTC,CASSPIARTGGYTF
TRBJ1-5,-,-,TRBV2,TGTGCCAGCAGTGATATTGCCCTCAATCAGCCCCAGCATTTT,CASSDIALNQPQHF
TRBJ2-1,TRBD2,-,TRBV18,TGTGCCAGCTCACCCCCCGGGATAGCGGGGGGCAATGAGCAGTTCTTC,CASSPPGIAGGNEQFF